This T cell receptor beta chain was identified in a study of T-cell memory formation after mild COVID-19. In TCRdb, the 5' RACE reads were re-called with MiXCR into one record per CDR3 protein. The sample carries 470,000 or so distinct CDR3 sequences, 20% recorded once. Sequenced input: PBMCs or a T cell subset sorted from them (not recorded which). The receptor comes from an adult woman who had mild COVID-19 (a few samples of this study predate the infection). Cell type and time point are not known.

CDR3 in amino acids: CASSGRDRGTEAFF. CDR3 nucleotide sequence: TGTGCCAGCAGCGGCCGGGACAGGGGCACTGAAGCTTTCTTT. This chain joins TRBV5-6 and TRBJ1-1; 10 nucleotides line up with TRBD1. CDR3 length: 14 residues. Germline values: CDR1 SGHDT, CDR2 YYEEEE. Trimming took 4 bases from V and 4 from J; bases not matched to a gene: 4. Drawing the rest from reference TRBV5-6 and TRBJ1-1, the complete variable domain is DAGVTQSPTHLIKTRGQQVTLRCSPKSGHDTVSWYQQALGQGPQFIFQYYEEEERQRGNFPDRFSGHQFPNYSSELNVNALLLGDSALYLCASSGRDRGTEAFFGQGTRLTVV.